The clone carrying this T cell receptor beta chain has just a few counts. The antigen remains undetermined. Recipients boosted at about 4 weeks or about 12 weeks are pooled. The CDR3 sequence is 15 residues long. The germline gives CDR1 SGHNT, CDR2 YYREEE (reference sequence). Trimming stripped 0 bases from V and 6 bases from J, with 15 bases between. This sample was included in a study of T cell responses to AZD1222 COVID-19 vaccine. Study observations and caveats: A rise in Spike-specific TCR breadth and depth followed two AZD1222 doses. A mostly white British donor set with more females was recruited, and clonal diversity was possibly underestimated. Baseline testing showed seropositivity in only six AZD1222 recipients.

Libraries were prepared by immunoSEQ multiplex PCR; TCRdb keeps only in-frame clonotypes and omits some of them. The table lists nearly 95,000 clones, around 87% of them singletons. Specimen: peripheral blood, collected 28 days after the second AZD1222 dose. The chain has TRBV5-4 and TRBJ1-2, with a tentative D call TRBD1 (5 bases). The TCR sequence derives from an adult who received the AZD1222 COVID-19 vaccine. This CDR3 is CASSLGSGGKNGYTF. CDR3 DNA sequence: TGTGCCAGCAGCTTGGGTTCGGGGGGAAAGAATGGCTACACCTTC.